The 30 T cell receptor beta chains below come from one sample, sequenced in a study of cytomegalovirus exposure and HLA in healthy donors. Primers included in the PCR were 60 Vbeta and 13 Jbeta primers. Sequenced by immunoSEQ multiplex PCR; TCRdb stores in-frame clones only, minus some. The data hold about 130,000 clones, with approximately 80% observed a single time. Material: PBMCs. All receptors derive from a woman aged 18-30 years in good health and CMV-seropositive.

The rearrangement links TRBV4-1 to TRBJ2-7; D perhaps matches TRBD2 (5 bases). CDR1 is MGHRA, CDR2 YSYEKL, per germline. This CDR3 region has 15 residues. V lost 0 bases, J lost 0 bases, and 9 bases lay in between. For the CDR3, the DNA is TGCGCCAGCAGCCAAGATGAGGGTTTCTCCTACGAGCAGTACTTC. This encodes CASSQDEGFSYEQYF.

V and J are TRBV5-1 and TRBJ2-3; D remains unclear. CDR1 is SGHRS, CDR2 YFSETQ, per germline. The CDR3 runs to 13 residues. V dropped 0 bases and J dropped 6 bases, with 8 bases sitting between them. The CDR3 loop reads CASSLVEVDTQYF. CDR3 nucleotide sequence: TGCGCCAGCAGCTTGGTAGAGGTCGATACGCAGTATTTT. Filled out from reference TRBV5-1 and TRBJ2-3, the complete variable domain reads KAGVTQTPRYLIKTRGQQVTLSCSPISGHRSVSWYQQTPGQGLQFLFEYFSETQRNKGNFPGRFSGRQFSNSRSEMNVSTLELGDSALYLCASSLVEVDTQYFGPGTRLTVL.

The gene calls are TRBV4-2 and TRBJ2-1; the match to TRBD2 covers 13 bases. V trimming: 8 bases; J trimming: 6 bases; junction bases outside the gene matches: 4. The germline CDR1 and CDR2 sequences are LGHNA and YNFKEQ. The CDR3 covers 14 residues. CDR3 sequence: CASRRLAGGNEQFF. The CDR3 bases are TGTGCCAGCCGTCGACTAGCGGGGGGCAATGAGCAGTTCTTC.

The gene calls are TRBV29-1 and TRBJ2-3; 7 bases are a match to TRBD2. V lost 5 bases, J lost 2 bases, and 10 bases stayed unmatched. Germline CDR1 SQVTM, CDR2 ANQGSEA. This CDR3 is built from 15 residues. CDR3 loop: CSVTTPTSLTDTQYF. In nucleotides, the CDR3 is TGCAGCGTTACTACCCCGACTAGCCTCACAGATACGCAGTATTTT.

The chain uses TRBV6-5 and TRBJ2-4, with D tentatively TRBD2 (6 bases). Trimming stripped 8 bases from V and 0 bases from J, with 14 bases between. In germline, CDR1 is MNHEY, CDR2 SVGAGI. The CDR3 contains 15 residues. The chain's CDR3 is CASRGSTLAKNIQYF. The CDR3 nucleotides read TGTGCCAGCCGGGGGTCTACACTAGCCAAAAACATTCAGTACTTC.

The rearrangement joins TRBV6-1 to TRBJ1-1; D might be TRBD1 (6 bases). The CDR3 totals 15 residues. CDR1 is MNHNS and CDR2 is SASEGT in the germline V gene. Trimming stripped 3 bases from V and 0 bases from J, with 11 bases between. This chain's CDR3 is CASSDGGGMNTEAFF. CDR3 sequence (DNA): TGTGCCAGCAGTGACGGGGGGGGCATGAACACTGAAGCTTTCTTT.

The chain links TRBV2 to TRBJ1-6; 7 nucleotides match TRBD1. The ends lost 4 bases at V and 9 bases at J; junction bases unmatched: 6. CDR1 is SNHLY, CDR2 FYNNEI, per germline. CDR3 size: 14 residues. The CDR3 sequence: CASSGTGWGSPLHF. CDR3 sequence (DNA): TGTGCCAGCAGTGGGACAGGTTGGGGTTCACCCCTCCACTTT.

This clone occurred a few times. The chain recombines TRBV19 with TRBJ2-7; 9 positions match TRBD1. This CDR3 is built from 15 residues. Unmatched junction bases numbered 2, after V lost 2 bases and J lost 0 bases. The germline gives CDR1 LNHDA, CDR2 SQIVND (reference sequence). DNA of the CDR3: TGTGCCAGTAGTATATCGGGACAGGGCTCCTACGAGCAGTACTTC. This gives the protein CASSISGQGSYEQYF.

The chain links TRBV2 to TRBJ2-2; D might be TRBD1 (6 bases). Germline V CDR1 and CDR2: SNHLY, FYNNEI. CDR3 size: 16 residues. V lost 8 bases, J lost 2 bases, and 18 bases lay in between. CDR3 region: CASATTGLQNTGELFF. In nucleotides, the CDR3 is TGTGCCAGCGCTACGACAGGCTTACAAAACACCGGGGAGCTGTTTTTT.

The gene calls are TRBV5-1 and TRBJ1-1; D unclear. V lost 2 bases and J lost 1, with 6 bases in between. The CDR3 is 13 residues long. CDR1 SGHRS and CDR2 YFSETQ come from the germline V gene. In nucleotides, the CDR3 is TGCGCCAGCAGCTTAAGGAGGAACACTGAAGCTTTCTTT. This sequence encodes CASSLRRNTEAFF.

This chain joins TRBV25-1 and TRBJ1-5; 9 nucleotides agree with TRBD1. The V and J ends lost 8 bases and 5 bases, in that order; junction bases with no gene match: 10. Germline V CDR1 and CDR2: MGHDK, SYGVNS. This CDR3 has 15 residues. The CDR3 loop reads CASGGTGPGHQPQHF. CDR3 nucleotide sequence: TGTGCCAGCGGGGGGACAGGGCCAGGCCATCAGCCCCAGCATTTT.

The genes are TRBV11-2 and TRBJ1-2; 10 bases map to TRBD1. V trimming: 10 bases; J trimming: 8 bases; junction bases outside the gene matches: 7. Germline-derived CDR1 and CDR2 are SGHAT and FQNNGV. The CDR3 sequence is 12 residues long. The CDR3 reads CATRDRGIGYTF. CDR3 nucleotide sequence: TGTGCCACTAGGGACAGGGGAATCGGCTACACCTTC.

This clone is medium-sized (0.01 to 0.1%) within its sample. This chain connects TRBV21-1 to TRBJ2-7; the table's D call TRBD2 went unverified against the DNA. TRBV21-1 is reported as a pseudogene. This CDR3 has 12 amino acids. CDR3 in amino acids: CARGLSSYEQYF. The CDR3 nucleotides read TGTGCCAGGGGACTGAGCTCCTACGAGCAGTACTTC.

The chain recombines TRBV4-1 with TRBJ2-7; a weak D match, TRBD1 (5 bases). Germline CDR1 and CDR2: MGHRA and YSYEKL. CDR3 length equals 13 residues. Trimming stripped 5 bases from V and 6 bases from J, with 14 bases between. CDR3 bases: TGCGCCAGCAGCATAGAGACAGTATCCGAGCAGTACTTC. Protein product: CASSIETVSEQYF.

The chain uses TRBV7-9 and TRBJ2-3; D is possibly TRBD2 (7 bases). The CDR3 is made up of 17 amino acids. The germline CDR1 and CDR2 sequences are SEHNR and FQNEAQ (reference sequence). V was pared by 5 bases and J by 4 bases, with 22 bases between. CDR3 region: CASSPAGGRGGPDTQYF. The CDR3 DNA reads TGTGCCAGCAGCCCCGCTGGGGGGCGGGGAGGGCCAGATACGCAGTATTTT.

The J gene is TRBJ1-2, the V gene TRBV5-1; D may be TRBD1 (6 bases). V was trimmed by 0 bases and J by 6 bases, leaving 12 bases between them. Germline assignment: CDR1 SGHRS and CDR2 YFSETQ. This CDR3 is built from 14 residues. In nucleotides, the CDR3 is TGCGCCAGCAGCTTGGGACAGGTGGCGGATGGCTACACCTTC. It specifies CASSLGQVADGYTF.

V gene TRBV7-9 combines with J gene TRBJ1-2, with 7 bases aligning to TRBD1. CDR1 and CDR2 (germline): SEHNR, FQNEAQ (reference sequence). V trimming: 5 bases; J trimming: 4 bases; junction bases outside the gene matches: 7. This CDR3 is built from 14 residues. DNA of the CDR3: TGTGCCAGCAGCCCCAAGGGGGCAGGCTATGGCTACACCTTC. Encoded protein: CASSPKGAGYGYTF. Full variable domain (remainder filled in from reference TRBV7-9 and TRBJ1-2): DTGVSQNPRHKITKRGQNVTFRCDPISEHNRLYWYRQTLGQGPEFLTYFQNEAQLEKSRLLSDRFSAERPKGSFSTLEIQRTEQGDSAMYLCASSPKGAGYGYTFGSGTRLTVV.

This rearrangement joins TRBV5-1 to TRBJ2-5; D uncertain. Germline assignment: CDR1 SGHRS and CDR2 YFSETQ. This CDR3 has 14 residues. Trimming removed 2 bases from V and 4 bases from J, with 12 bases in between. The CDR3 DNA reads as TGCGCCAGCAGCTTTGGAGTTATAGGAGAGACCCAGTACTTC. It translates to CASSFGVIGETQYF.

This clone was detected a few times. CDR3 region: CASSTTSLETQYF. Written as DNA, the CDR3 is TGCGCCAGCAGCACAACATCCCTAGAGACCCAGTACTTC. V and J are TRBV5-1 and TRBJ2-5, with D hard to call. Germline CDR1 SGHRS, CDR2 YFSETQ. Trimming took off 4 bases at V and 4 bases at J, with 11 bases between the two ends. The CDR3 covers 13 residues.

CDR3 region: CASSPQGTSVSYEQYF. CDR3 nucleotides: TGTGCCAGCAGTCCACAAGGGACTAGCGTTTCCTACGAGCAGTACTTC. The rearrangement uses TRBV27 and TRBJ2-5; 10 bases match TRBD2. The DNA matches TRBJ2-7 better at its end, which makes the J call doubtful. The V gene's germline CDR1 is MNHEY and CDR2 SMNVEV (reference sequence). This CDR3 contains 16 residues.

The chain's CDR3 is CASSYSATGLGQPQHF. DNA of the CDR3: TGTGCCAGCAGTTACTCGGCAACAGGTCTGGGGCAGCCCCAGCATTTT. This chain links TRBV6-5 with TRBJ1-5, with D possibly matching TRBD1 (5 bases). The CDR3 is 16 amino acids. From germline, CDR1 is MNHEY and CDR2 SVGAGI. V was shortened by 0 bases and J by 7 bases, with 16 bases between the two germline ends.

The chain employs TRBV15 and TRBJ2-5; D is perhaps TRBD1 (7 bases). The V gene's germline CDR1 is LNHNV and CDR2 YYDKDF (reference sequence). The CDR3 spans 16 residues. V was clipped by 2 bases and J by 2 bases, with 15 bases between them. CDR3 in amino acids: CATSRLEGAGQETQYF. The CDR3 coding sequence is TGTGCCACCAGCAGACTGGAGGGGGCAGGGCAAGAGACCCAGTACTTC.

The chain couples TRBV28 to TRBJ2-5; possible D gene TRBD1, 8 bases. Trimming cost V 5 bases and J 3 bases, with 19 bases left between them. Germline V CDR1 and CDR2: MDHEN, SYDVKM. The CDR3 extends over 16 amino acids. CDR3 sequence reads: CASSPTRTGTKETQYF. DNA of the CDR3: TGTGCCAGCAGTCCAACTAGGACAGGGACTAAAGAGACCCAGTACTTC.

The genes are TRBV11-2 and TRBJ1-3; D gene uncertain. The CDR3 runs to 16 residues. Trimming cost V 3 bases and J 0 bases, with 12 bases left between them. The V gene's germline CDR1 is SGHAT and CDR2 FQNNGV. Here the CDR3 DNA reads TGTGCCAGCAGCTTGAGAGACATAGGCTCTGGAAACACCATATATTTT. Residues: CASSLRDIGSGNTIYF.

V is TRBV7-9 and J is TRBJ2-3, with 13 bases that match TRBD2. The CDR3 loop spans 15 amino acids. Trimming at V came to 5 bases and at J to 4 bases, leaving 3 bases not matched to a gene. CDR1 and CDR2 from the germline V gene are SEHNR and FQNEAQ (reference sequence). The CDR3 DNA follows: TGTGCCAGCAGCCGGACTAGCGGGGGTCCAGATACGCAGTATTTT. It yields the protein CASSRTSGGPDTQYF.

V gene TRBV5-6 combines with J gene TRBJ2-7; TRBD1 aligns across 7 bases. The trim removed 2 bases at V and 2 bases at J, leaving 7 bases unmatched. CDR1 is SGHDT, CDR2 YYEEEE, per germline. The CDR3 length is 15 residues. This chain's CDR3 is CASSFLYRGTYEQYF. CDR3 DNA sequence: TGTGCCAGCAGCTTTTTATACAGGGGAACCTACGAGCAGTACTTC.

The chain links TRBV15 to TRBJ2-1; D possibly corresponds to TRBD1 (5 bases). V lost 3 bases and J 0 bases, leaving 12 bases between the germline ends. The CDR3 length is 16 residues. Germline CDR1 is LNHNV and CDR2 is YYDKDF (reference sequence). CDR3 nucleotides: TGTGCCACCAGCAGCTCAGGGATTAGCTCCTACAATGAGCAGTTCTTC. Amino acids: CATSSSGISSYNEQFF. The full variable domain, completed using reference TRBV15 and TRBJ2-1, is DAMVIQNPRYQVTQFGKPVTLSCSQTLNHNVMYWYQQKSSQAPKLLFHYYDKDFNNEADTPDNFQSRRPNTSFCFLDIRSPGLGDTAMYLCATSSSGISSYNEQFFGPGTRLTVL.

CDR3 in DNA: TGTGCCAGTGGAGAGAAGAACACTGAAGCTTTCTTT. Its protein product is CASGEKNTEAFF. This chain links TRBV9 with TRBJ1-1; D remains unclear. The CDR3 runs to 12 residues. V shed 8 bases and J shed 1 base, with 9 bases lying between them. In germline, CDR1 is SGDLS, CDR2 YYNGEE.

The CDR3 is CASSKDRADTQYF. The CDR3 DNA reads as TGTGCCAGCAGCAAAGATCGGGCAGATACGCAGTATTTT. This chain connects TRBV21-1 to TRBJ2-3; TRBD2 is taken as the D call from the table, unchecked against the DNA. TRBV21-1 is a listed pseudogene. The CDR3 is 13 amino acids.

The chain joins TRBV19 to TRBJ2-3, with 7 bases identical to TRBD2. CDR1 LNHDA and CDR2 SQIVND come from the germline V gene (reference sequence). The CDR3 contains 16 residues. V was pared by 9 bases and J by 0 bases, with 12 bases of the junction left unmatched. For the CDR3, the DNA is TGTGCCAGCACCGGGACTACGGCCTCTAGCACAGATACGCAGTATTTT. Translating gives CASTGTTASSTDTQYF. The full variable domain, in which reference TRBV19 and TRBJ2-3 provide the parts outside the CDR3, is DGGITQSPKYLFRKEGQNVTLSCEQNLNHDAMYWYRQDPGQGLRLIYYSQIVNDFQKGDIAEGYSVSREKKESFPLTVTSAQKNPTAFYLCASTGTTASSTDTQYFGPGTRLTVL.